This T cell receptor (beta chain) was sequenced in a study of blood T cells in healthy people across ages. About this clonotype: No antigen is known for it.

The use of a sample-barcoded 5' primer and a J-beta primer mix characterized a second PCR of roughly 6 to 11 cycles. Each CDR3 protein is one row after TCRdb ran MiXCR on the 5' RACE reads. The sample records roughly 800,000 distinct CDR3 sequences, about 62% being singletons. V was cut by 7 bases and J by 0 bases, with 19 bases left in between. Germline values: CDR1 DFQATT, CDR2 SNEGSKA (reference sequence). The CDR3 runs to 15 residues. The study, taken as a whole, reports: Shifts in expanded clonotypes may have been confounded by donor CMV status, which was unknown.

The chain joins TRBV20-1 to TRBJ2-7; a possible D gene is TRBD2 (6 bases). Material: blood. This receptor was taken from a man aged 30-40 years in good health. This CDR3 reads CSVLGLSLSSYEQYF. CDR3 coding DNA: TGCAGTGTCTTGGGACTTAGTCTAAGCTCCTACGAGCAGTACTTC.